This T cell receptor beta chain was sequenced in a study of patients and donors after allogeneic stem cell transplantation (dated by TCRdb to 2019 to 2021). There are a few counts of this clonotype. It lacks a known antigen. Per-nucleotide qualities are absent, and no much larger clonotype sits a single base away. Library preparation was by RT-PCR. This sample was sequenced with a NextSeq 550. TCRdb reran the public reads through fastp at Q25 and MiXCR, keeping productive beta chains. Merged by CDR3 protein, the rows form single entries marked with the most common genes and DNA. The sample contains roughly 940,000 distinct CDR3 sequences, under 20% of them found a single time. 6% of the sample rests with the top ten. Sequencing used blood, either unsorted or a sorted T cell fraction (not recorded which). This clonotype was obtained from a human donor who was either an allogeneic HSCT recipient or a stem cell or donor lymphocyte infusion donor (not recorded which). It is not recorded whose cells these are; they may come from a transplant donor.

The CDR3 has the sequence CASSTKGSQYF. Read as DNA, the sequence is TGTGCCAGCAGCACCAAAGGGTCGCAGTATTTT. The V and J segments used are TRBV5-6 and TRBJ2-3, with no confident D gene call. The germline V gene encodes CDR1 SGHDT and CDR2 YYEEEE. V and J are truncated by 4 bases and 10 bases respectively, leaving an intervening sequence of 10 bases. The CDR3, from cysteine to phenylalanine, totals 11 residues. The read is trimmed to its CDR3 DNA, 33 bases read in frame from base 1.